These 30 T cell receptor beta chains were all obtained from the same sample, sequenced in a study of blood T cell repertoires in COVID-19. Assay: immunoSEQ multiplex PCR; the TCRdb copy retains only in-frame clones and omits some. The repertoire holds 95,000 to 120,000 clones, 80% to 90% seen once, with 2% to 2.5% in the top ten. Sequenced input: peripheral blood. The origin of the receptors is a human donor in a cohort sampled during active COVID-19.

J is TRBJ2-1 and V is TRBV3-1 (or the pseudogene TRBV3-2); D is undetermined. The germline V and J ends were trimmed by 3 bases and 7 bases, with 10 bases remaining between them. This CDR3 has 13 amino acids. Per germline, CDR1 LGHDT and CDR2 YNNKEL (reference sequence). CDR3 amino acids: CASSQHGPNEQFF. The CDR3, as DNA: TGTGCCAGCAGCCAGCACGGTCCGAATGAGCAGTTCTTC.

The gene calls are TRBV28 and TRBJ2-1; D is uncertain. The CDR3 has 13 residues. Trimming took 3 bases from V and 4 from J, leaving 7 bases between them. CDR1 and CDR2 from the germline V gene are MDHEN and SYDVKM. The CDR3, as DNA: TGTGCCAGCAGTTTTTCACGGTACAATGAGCAGTTCTTC. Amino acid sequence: CASSFSRYNEQFF.

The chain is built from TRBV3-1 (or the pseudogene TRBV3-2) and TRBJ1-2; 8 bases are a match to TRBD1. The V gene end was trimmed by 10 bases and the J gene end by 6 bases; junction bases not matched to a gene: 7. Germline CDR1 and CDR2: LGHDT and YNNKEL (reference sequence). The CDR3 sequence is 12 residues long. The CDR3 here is CAIYDRGNGYTF. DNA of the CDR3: TGTGCCATATACGACAGGGGAAATGGCTACACCTTC.

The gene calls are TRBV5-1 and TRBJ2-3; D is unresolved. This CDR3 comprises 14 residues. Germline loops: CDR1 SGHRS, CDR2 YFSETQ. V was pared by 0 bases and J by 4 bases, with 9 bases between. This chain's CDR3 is CASSLVVSPDTQYF. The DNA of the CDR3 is TGCGCCAGCAGCTTGGTCGTTAGCCCAGATACGCAGTATTTT.

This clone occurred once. This CDR3 is CASSIRGGQDPGELFF. The CDR3 DNA reads as TGTGCCAGTAGTATAAGGGGGGGACAGGATCCCGGGGAGCTGTTTTTT. This rearrangement joins TRBV19 to TRBJ2-2; weak D call: TRBD1 (8 bases). V was trimmed by 2 bases and J by 6 bases, leaving 16 bases between them. Germline V gene lookup returns CDR1 LNHDA and CDR2 SQIVND (reference sequence). The CDR3 loop spans 16 amino acids.

Written as DNA, the CDR3 is TGTGCCAGCTCGAAAATGCCGGGACAGGGGGACTATGGCTACACCTTC. Translating it yields CASSKMPGQGDYGYTF. The chain recombines TRBV18 with TRBJ1-2; 11 nucleotides line up with TRBD1. This CDR3 spans 16 amino acids. Germline-derived CDR1 and CDR2 are KGHSH and LQKENI. V shed 6 bases and J 3 bases; nucleotides not matched to a gene: 9.

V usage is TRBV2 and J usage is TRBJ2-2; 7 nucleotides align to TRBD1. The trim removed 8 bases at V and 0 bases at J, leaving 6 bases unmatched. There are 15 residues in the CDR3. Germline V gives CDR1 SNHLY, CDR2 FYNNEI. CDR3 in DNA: TGTGCCAGCCTTGACAGGGCCGCGAACACCGGGGAGCTGTTTTTT. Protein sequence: CASLDRAANTGELFF.

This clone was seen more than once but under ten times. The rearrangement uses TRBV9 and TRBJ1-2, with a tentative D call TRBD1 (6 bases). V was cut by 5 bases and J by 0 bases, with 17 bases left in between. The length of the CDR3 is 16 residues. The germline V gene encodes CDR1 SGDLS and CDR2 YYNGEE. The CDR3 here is CASSPRPDSSNYGYTF. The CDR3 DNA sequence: TGTGCCAGCAGTCCACGGCCGGACAGCTCTAACTATGGCTACACCTTC.

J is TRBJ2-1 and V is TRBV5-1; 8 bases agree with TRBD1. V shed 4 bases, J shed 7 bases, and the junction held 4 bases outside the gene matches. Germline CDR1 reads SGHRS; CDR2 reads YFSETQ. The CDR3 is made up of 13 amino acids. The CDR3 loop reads CASSIQGANEQFF. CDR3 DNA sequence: TGCGCCAGCAGCATTCAGGGGGCTAATGAGCAGTTCTTC.

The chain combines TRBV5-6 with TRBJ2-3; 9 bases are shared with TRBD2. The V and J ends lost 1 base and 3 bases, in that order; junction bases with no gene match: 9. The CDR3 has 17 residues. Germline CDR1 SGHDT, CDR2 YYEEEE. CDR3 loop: CASSLPSGAPGTDTQYF. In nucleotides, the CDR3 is TGTGCCAGCAGCTTGCCTAGCGGGGCGCCCGGAACAGATACGCAGTATTTT.

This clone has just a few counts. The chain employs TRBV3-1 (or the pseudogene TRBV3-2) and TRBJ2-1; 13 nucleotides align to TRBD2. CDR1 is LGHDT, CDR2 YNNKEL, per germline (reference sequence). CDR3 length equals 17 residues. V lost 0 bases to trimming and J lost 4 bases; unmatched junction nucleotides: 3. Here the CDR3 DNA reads TGTGCCAGCAGCCAAGAGCCGACTAGCGGGGGGTACAATGAGCAGTTCTTC. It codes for CASSQEPTSGGYNEQFF.

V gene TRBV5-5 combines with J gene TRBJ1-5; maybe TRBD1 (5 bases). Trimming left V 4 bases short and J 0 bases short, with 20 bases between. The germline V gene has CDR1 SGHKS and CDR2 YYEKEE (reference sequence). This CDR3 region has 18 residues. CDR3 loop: CASSPYRNPYYSNQPQHF. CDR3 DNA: TGTGCCAGCAGCCCCTACAGGAATCCTTATTATAGCAATCAGCCCCAGCATTTT.

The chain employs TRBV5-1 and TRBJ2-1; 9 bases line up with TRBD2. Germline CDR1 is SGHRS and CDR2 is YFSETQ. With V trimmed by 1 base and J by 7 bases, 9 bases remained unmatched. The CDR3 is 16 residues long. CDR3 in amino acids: CASSLMASGVSNEQFF. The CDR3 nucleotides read TGCGCCAGCAGCTTGATGGCTAGCGGGGTATCGAATGAGCAGTTCTTC.

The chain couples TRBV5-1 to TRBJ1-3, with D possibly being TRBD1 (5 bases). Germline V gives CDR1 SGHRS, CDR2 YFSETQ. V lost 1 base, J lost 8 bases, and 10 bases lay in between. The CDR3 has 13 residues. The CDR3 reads CASSLSGEDTIYF. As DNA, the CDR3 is TGCGCCAGCAGCTTGTCGGGGGAGGACACCATATATTTT. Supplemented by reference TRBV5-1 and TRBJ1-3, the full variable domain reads KAGVTQTPRYLIKTRGQQVTLSCSPISGHRSVSWYQQTPGQGLQFLFEYFSETQRNKGNFPGRFSGRQFSNSRSEMNVSTLELGDSALYLCASSLSGEDTIYFGEGSWLTVV.

CDR3 bases: TGTGCCAGCAGCCTGGGACAGGGGGGCCAAGAGACCCAGTACTTC. It is translated as CASSLGQGGQETQYF. This chain uses TRBV5-8 with TRBJ2-5, with 11 bases aligning to TRBD1. The length of the CDR3 is 15 residues. Trimming at V came to 4 bases and at J to 1 base, leaving 3 bases not matched to a gene. Germline V gene data show CDR1 as SGHTS and CDR2 as YDEGEE.

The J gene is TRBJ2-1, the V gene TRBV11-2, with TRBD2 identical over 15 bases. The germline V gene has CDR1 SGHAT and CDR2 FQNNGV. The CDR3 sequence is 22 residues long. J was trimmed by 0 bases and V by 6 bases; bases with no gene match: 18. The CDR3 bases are TGTGCCAGCAGTCAAACCGCGGGACTAGCGGGGGGCCGAATTAGCTCCTACAATGAGCAGTTCTTC. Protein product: CASSQTAGLAGGRISSYNEQFF.

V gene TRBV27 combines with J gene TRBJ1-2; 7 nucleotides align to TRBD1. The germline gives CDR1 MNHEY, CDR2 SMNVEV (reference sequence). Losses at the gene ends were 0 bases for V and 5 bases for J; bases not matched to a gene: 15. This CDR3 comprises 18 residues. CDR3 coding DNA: TGTGCCAGCAGTTTATCCGCCGGGACAGTTCTTTTGAATTATGGCTACACCTTC. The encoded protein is CASSLSAGTVLLNYGYTF.

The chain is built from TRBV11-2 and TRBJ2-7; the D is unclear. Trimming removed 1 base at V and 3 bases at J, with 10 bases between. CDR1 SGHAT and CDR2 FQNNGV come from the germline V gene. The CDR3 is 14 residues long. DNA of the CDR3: TGTGCCAGCAGCTTAGTGGCGGAACTCTACGAGCAGTACTTC. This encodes CASSLVAELYEQYF.

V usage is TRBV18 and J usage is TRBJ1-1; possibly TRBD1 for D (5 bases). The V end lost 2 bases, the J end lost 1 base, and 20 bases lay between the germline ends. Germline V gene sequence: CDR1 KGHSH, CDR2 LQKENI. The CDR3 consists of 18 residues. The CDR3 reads CASSPVQGQGIGNTEAFF. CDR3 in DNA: TGTGCCAGCTCACCAGTCCAGGGTCAAGGTATTGGGAACACTGAAGCTTTCTTT.

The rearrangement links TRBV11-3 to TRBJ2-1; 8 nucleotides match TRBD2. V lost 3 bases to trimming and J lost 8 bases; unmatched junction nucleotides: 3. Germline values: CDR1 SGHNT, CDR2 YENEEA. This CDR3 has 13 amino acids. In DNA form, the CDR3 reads TGTGCCAGCAGCTTGGGACTAGTCTATGAGCAGTTCTTC. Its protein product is CASSLGLVYEQFF.

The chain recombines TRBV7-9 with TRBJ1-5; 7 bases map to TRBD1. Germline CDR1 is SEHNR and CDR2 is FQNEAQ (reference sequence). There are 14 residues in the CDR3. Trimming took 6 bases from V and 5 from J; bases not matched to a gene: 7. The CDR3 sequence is CASSPGGLDQPQHF. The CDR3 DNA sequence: TGTGCCAGCAGTCCAGGGGGATTAGATCAGCCCCAGCATTTT. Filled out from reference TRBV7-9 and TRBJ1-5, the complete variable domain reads DTGVSQNPRHKITKRGQNVTFRCDPISEHNRLYWYRQTLGQGPEFLTYFQNEAQLEKSRLLSDRFSAERPKGSFSTLEIQRTEQGDSAMYLCASSPGGLDQPQHFGDGTRLSIL.

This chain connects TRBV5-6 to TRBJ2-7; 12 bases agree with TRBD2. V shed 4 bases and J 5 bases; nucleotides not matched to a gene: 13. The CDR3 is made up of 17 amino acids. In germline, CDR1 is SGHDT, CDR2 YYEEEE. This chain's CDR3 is CASSAGLAGQIRNEQYF. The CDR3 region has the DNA TGTGCCAGCAGCGCGGGACTAGCGGGTCAGATTAGGAACGAGCAGTACTTC.

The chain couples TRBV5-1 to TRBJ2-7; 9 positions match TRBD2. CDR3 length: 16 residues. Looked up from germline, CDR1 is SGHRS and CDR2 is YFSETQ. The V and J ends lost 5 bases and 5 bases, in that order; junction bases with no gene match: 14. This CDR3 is CASRTGVAGAGHEQYF. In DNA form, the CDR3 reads TGCGCCAGCAGAACCGGAGTAGCGGGAGCAGGCCACGAGCAGTACTTC.

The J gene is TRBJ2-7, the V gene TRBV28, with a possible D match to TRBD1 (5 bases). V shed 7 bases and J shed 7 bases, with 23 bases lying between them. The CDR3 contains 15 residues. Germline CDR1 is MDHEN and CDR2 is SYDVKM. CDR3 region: CASTTRTGSSLEQYF. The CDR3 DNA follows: TGTGCCAGCACTACACGAACAGGATCTAGTCTTGAGCAGTACTTC.

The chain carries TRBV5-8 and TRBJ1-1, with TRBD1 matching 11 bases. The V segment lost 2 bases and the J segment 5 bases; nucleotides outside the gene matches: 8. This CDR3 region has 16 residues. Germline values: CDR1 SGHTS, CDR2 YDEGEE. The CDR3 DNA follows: TGTGCCAGCAGCTTTCTCGGGACAGGGGGAGGTACTGAAGCTTTCTTT. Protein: CASSFLGTGGGTEAFF.

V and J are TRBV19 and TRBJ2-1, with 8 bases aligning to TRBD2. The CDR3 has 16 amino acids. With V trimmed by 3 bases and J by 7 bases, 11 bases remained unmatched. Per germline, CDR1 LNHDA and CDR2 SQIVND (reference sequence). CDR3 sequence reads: CASSIDRSGSYNEQFF. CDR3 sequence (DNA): TGTGCCAGTAGTATCGATCGGAGCGGGAGTTATAATGAGCAGTTCTTC.

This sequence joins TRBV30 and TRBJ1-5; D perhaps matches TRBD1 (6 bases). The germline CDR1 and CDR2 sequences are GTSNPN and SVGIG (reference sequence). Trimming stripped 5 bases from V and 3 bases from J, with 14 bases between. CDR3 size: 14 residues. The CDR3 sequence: CAWEPGDHNQPQHF. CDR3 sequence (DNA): TGTGCCTGGGAACCAGGGGACCACAATCAGCCCCAGCATTTT.

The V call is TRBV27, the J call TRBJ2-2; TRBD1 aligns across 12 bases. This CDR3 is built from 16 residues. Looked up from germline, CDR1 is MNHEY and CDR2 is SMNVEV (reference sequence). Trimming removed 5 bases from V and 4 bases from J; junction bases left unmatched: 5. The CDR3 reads CASSPGQGAVTGELFF. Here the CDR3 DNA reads TGTGCCAGCAGTCCGGGACAGGGGGCGGTCACCGGGGAGCTGTTTTTT.

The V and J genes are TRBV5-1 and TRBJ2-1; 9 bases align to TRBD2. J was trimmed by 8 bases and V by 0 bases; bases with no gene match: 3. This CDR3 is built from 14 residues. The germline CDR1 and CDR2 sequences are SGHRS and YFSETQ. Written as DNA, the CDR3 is TGCGCCAGCAGCTTGGTTAGCGGGAGCTATGAGCAGTTCTTC. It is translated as CASSLVSGSYEQFF.

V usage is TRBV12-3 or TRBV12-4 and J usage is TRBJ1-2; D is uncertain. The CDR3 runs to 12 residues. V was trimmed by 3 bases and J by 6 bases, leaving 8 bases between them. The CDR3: CASSLTKNGYTF. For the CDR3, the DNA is TGTGCCAGCAGTTTGACTAAAAATGGCTACACCTTC.